The TCR beta chain under discussion was sequenced for a study of robustness of blood B and T cell sequencing listed by TCRdb under 2018. For the wider study: The goal of the study was to figure out the amount of peripheral blood required to reliably characterize the TCRbeta and IgG repertoires of an individual. As technical replicates, two replicate TCRbeta cDNA libraries were made from one shared RNA pool taken from a single 10 ml draw. TCRbeta and IgG repertoires were quantified in each of the 10 or so independently drawn blood samples.

Comments on this clonotype: Its antigen is not yet known. No much larger clone exists at a distance of one base, and base qualities are not known.

The germline ends are 17 bases apart after V is trimmed by 0 bases and J by 8 bases. Including the terminal cysteine and phenylalanine, the CDR3 comprises 17 residues. The sequence is cut down to CDR3 DNA, 51 bases in frame from base 1. CDR1 is given as MNHEY and CDR2 as SVGAGI, both from the germline V gene. TCRbeta repertoires were measured from mRNA instead of genomic DNA, an approach that captures expressed receptors. Without cell sorting, buffy coat leukocytes were collected into Trizol, and RNA was extracted using the Direct-zol RNA MiniPrep Plus kit. To separate plasma, buffy coat and red blood cells, the EDTA blood tubes were centrifuged right away at 4 degrees C. Receptors were amplified or captured by PCR. Sequencing was performed on an Illumina MiSeq. SMARTScribe reverse transcriptase and a 5' template-switch oligo, by which a universal priming site was added, were used for cDNA synthesis. A 12-nucleotide random unique molecular identifier (UMI) was carried by the template-switch oligo, and each cDNA molecule was tagged with this UMI. During reverse transcription, TCRbeta transcripts were targeted by chain-specific reverse primers. Uracil DNA glycosylase treatment removed residual template-switch adapters, and cDNA was purified with a Qiagen MinElute kit. For the first PCR, about 25 cycles were run with KAPA HiFi HotStart ReadyMix and step-out primers, split across four 50 ul reactions. Before any further amplification, the products of the first-round PCR were gel-purified. Illumina Nextera adapters were attached in a second PCR of 7 to 8 cycles, and the libraries were then purified and pooled. For each TCRbeta molecule, the UMI barcode was captured by a 50-nucleotide 5' read. The authors' analysis ran thus. The MIGEC toolkit was used to group reads by UMI into consensus reads. Forward and reverse consensus reads were merged with PEAR to produce final reads. Identical UMI-sequence pairs found in more than one library were treated as cross-sample contamination and removed by a custom decontamination script. MIGMAP, a wrapper around IgBLAST, was used to carry out V(D)J assignment and CDR3 extraction. TCR clonotypes were defined by identical V gene, J gene and CDR3 amino acid sequence, and CDR1 and CDR2 were left unsequenced. The public sequencing data were trimmed at Q25 with fastp and processed into clonotypes with MiXCR by TCRdb, which kept only in-frame beta chains. Each CDR3 protein gets just one entry, which takes the most common genes and DNA from the rows behind it. V and J calls and clone size were set by TCRdb, not the authors. The sample includes about 4,000 distinct CDR3 sequences, with roughly three fifths observed a single time. The ten largest clones take up less than 30% of the sample.

On the study overall, not on this receptor specifically: Evidence of cross-contamination, likely resulting from batch processing, was observed in one pair of TCRbeta libraries, and the UMI-sequence pairs shared between the two libraries were removed. When technical replicate libraries were compared, about 96% of the top 10,000 TCRbeta clonotypes in one library also turned up in the other. Immediate fractionation was required for EDTA tubes, so the use of EDTA tubes in multi-site collections was limited. Coverage of the top 10,000 TCRbeta clonotypes approached saturation when 3 or 4 tubes (30-40 ml blood) were combined. TCRbeta rarefaction curves did not fully plateau, suggesting under-sequencing or many low-abundance clonotypes. Every single 10 ml sample contained the 1,000 most abundant TCRbeta clonotypes from the pooled draws. Pooling tubes did not increase the overlap of rare TCRbeta clonotypes, which implies that much larger blood volumes would be needed to capture rare TCRbeta clonotypes.

The specimen sequenced was peripheral blood. Recombination linked TRBV6-5 to TRBJ1-6; a weak D assignment points to TRBD1 (6 bases agree). This receptor was obtained from a human donor in good health. The CDR3 region reads CASSYSRSGGRDSPLHF. The DNA is TGTGCCAGCAGTTACTCGAGATCCGGGGGCCGTGATTCACCCCTCCACTTT.